The present T cell receptor (beta chain) was sequenced within a study of patients and donors after allogeneic stem cell transplantation. This CDR3 spans 15 amino acids. Germline lookup yields CDR1 SGHRS and CDR2 YFSETQ. Trimming left V 0 bases short and J 0 bases short, with 9 bases between. From the RT-PCR reads, TCRdb called clonotypes with MiXCR, one entry per CDR3 protein. The sample holds hundreds of thousands of distinct CDR3 sequences; 16% are singletons and the top ten take less than 8%. This chain joins TRBV5-1 and TRBJ1-2; D is undetermined. Sequencing input: blood, either unsorted or a sorted T cell fraction (not recorded which). The receptor's source is a human donor who was either an allogeneic HSCT recipient or a stem cell or donor lymphocyte infusion donor (not recorded which). It is not recorded whose cells these are; they may come from a transplant donor. The CDR3 loop reads CASSLVQKANYGYTF. CDR3 coding DNA: TGCGCCAGCAGCTTGGTCCAGAAAGCTAACTATGGCTACACCTTC. The full variable domain, completed using reference TRBV5-1 and TRBJ1-2, is KAGVTQTPRYLIKTRGQQVTLSCSPISGHRSVSWYQQTPGQGLQFLFEYFSETQRNKGNFPGRFSGRQFSNSRSEMNVSTLELGDSALYLCASSLVQKANYGYTFGSGTRLTVV.